A single T cell receptor beta chain is shown here with its context. The antigen is not known. This entry is derived from a study of CD8+CD57+ T cells in acquired aplastic anemia. The wider study: The average read count for CD4+ cells in healthy donors was 10 million to 11 million.

Findings and limits, study-wide: Patients and healthy controls showed no significant CD8+ Simpson's diversity difference. Patients and controls shared under 35 CD8+ CDR3 sequences, which appeared highly expressed in patients and within their immunodominant clones.

Both TCR beta VDJ combination and CDR3 sequence profiling were carried out. Genomic DNA was the template for this profiling. Via MiXCR, TCRdb re-called the reads, giving one row per CDR3 protein. The sample includes roughly 150,000 distinct CDR3 sequences, just under 45% of them seen just once. The sample taken for sequencing was sorted CD4+, CD8+, or CD8+CD57+ T cells (not recorded which) from PBMCs. The clonotype comes from a human donor in good health.

CDR3 loop: CASSLGQGKAFF. CDR3 DNA: TGCGCCAGCAGCTTGGGACAGGGAAAAGCTTTCTTT. The chain has TRBV5-1 and TRBJ1-1; 7 bases match TRBD1. The CDR3 is 12 residues long. CDR1 and CDR2 from the germline V gene are SGHRS and YFSETQ. The V gene end was trimmed by 0 bases and the J gene end by 9 bases; junction bases not matched to a gene: 2. Complete variable domain (other parts from reference TRBV5-1 and TRBJ1-1): KAGVTQTPRYLIKTRGQQVTLSCSPISGHRSVSWYQQTPGQGLQFLFEYFSETQRNKGNFPGRFSGRQFSNSRSEMNVSTLELGDSALYLCASSLGQGKAFFGQGTRLTVV.